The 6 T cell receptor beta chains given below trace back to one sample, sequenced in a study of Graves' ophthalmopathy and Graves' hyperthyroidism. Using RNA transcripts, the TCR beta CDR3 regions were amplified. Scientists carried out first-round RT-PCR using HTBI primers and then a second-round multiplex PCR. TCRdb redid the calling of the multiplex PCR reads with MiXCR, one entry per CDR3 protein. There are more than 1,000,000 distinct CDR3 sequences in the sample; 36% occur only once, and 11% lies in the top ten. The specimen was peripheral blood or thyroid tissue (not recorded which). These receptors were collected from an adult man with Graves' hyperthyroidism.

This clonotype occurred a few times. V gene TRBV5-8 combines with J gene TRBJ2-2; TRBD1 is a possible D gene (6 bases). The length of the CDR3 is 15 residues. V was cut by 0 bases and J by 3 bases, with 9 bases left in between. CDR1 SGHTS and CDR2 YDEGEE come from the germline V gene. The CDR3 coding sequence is TGTGCCAGCAGCTTGGGACAGGCTCACACCGGGGAGCTGTTTTTT. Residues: CASSLGQAHTGELFF.

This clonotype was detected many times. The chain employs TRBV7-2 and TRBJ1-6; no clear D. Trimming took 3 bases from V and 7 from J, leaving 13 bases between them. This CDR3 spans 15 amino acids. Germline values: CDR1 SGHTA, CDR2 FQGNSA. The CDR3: CASSLADWGNSPLHF. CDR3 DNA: TGTGCCAGCAGCTTGGCTGACTGGGGAAATTCACCCCTCCACTTT.

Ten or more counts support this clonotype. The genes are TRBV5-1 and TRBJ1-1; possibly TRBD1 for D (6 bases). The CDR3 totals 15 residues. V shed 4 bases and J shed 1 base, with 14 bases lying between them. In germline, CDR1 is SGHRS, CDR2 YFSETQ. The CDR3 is CASSPTRGGNTEAFF. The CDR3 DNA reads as TGCGCCAGCAGCCCGACCAGGGGAGGGAACACTGAAGCTTTCTTT.

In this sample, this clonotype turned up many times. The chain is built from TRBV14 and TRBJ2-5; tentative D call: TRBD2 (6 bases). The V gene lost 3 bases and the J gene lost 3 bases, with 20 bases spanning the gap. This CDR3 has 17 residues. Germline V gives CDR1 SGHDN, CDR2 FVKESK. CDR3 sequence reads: CASSQSGRRGLKETQYF. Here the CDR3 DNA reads TGTGCCAGCAGCCAGAGCGGGCGTCGGGGTTTGAAAGAGACCCAGTACTTC.

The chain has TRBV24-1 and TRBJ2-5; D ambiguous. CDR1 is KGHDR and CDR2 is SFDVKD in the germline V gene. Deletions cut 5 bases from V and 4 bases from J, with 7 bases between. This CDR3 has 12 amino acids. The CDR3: CATSGGRETQYF. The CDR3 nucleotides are TGTGCCACCAGTGGGGGTAGAGAGACCCAGTACTTC.

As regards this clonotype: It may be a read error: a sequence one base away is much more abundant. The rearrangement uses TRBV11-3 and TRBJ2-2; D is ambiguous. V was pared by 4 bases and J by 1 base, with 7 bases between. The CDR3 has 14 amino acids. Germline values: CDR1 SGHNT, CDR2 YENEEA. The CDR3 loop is CASSSRRNTGELFF. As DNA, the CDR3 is TGTGCCAGCAGCTCGAGGAGGAACACCGGGGAGCTGTTTTTT.